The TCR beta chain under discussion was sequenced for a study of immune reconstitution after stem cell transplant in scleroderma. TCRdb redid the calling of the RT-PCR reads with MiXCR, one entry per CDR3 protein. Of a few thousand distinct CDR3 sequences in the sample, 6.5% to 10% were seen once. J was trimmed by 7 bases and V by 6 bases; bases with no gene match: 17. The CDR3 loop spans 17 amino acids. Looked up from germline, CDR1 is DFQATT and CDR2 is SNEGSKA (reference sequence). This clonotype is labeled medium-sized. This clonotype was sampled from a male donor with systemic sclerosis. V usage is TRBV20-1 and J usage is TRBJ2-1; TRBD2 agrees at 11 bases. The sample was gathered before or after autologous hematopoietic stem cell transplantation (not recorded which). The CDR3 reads CSAAGLAAKGAPNEQFF. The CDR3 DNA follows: TGCAGTGCCGCGGGACTAGCGGCCAAGGGTGCCCCGAATGAGCAGTTCTTC.